The present entry profiles one T cell receptor beta chain with its context. This clonotype was seen only a few times. The antigen this receptor binds is unknown. Per-base qualities were not stored, and no clone one base away is much larger. The TCR beta CDR3 regions were amplified from the RNA transcripts. A first-round RT-PCR of the TCR CDR3 used the HTBI primer set with the Qiagen OneStep RT-PCR kit. Libraries were constructed in a second round of multiplex PCR, after which size selection and purification were carried out. Sequencing of the libraries was done on an Illumina HiSeq2000 using paired-end 100 bp reads. Per the source publication's procedure: SOAPnuke was used to process the raw data, removing reads that contained adapters or uncalled bases, had a mean Phred below 15, or lacked an exact match to the constant primer or identifier. High-quality paired reads were merged using COPE v1.2.5, and each unique nucleotide sequence was defined as a clonotype. MiTCR v1.1 was used to align the clonotypes against IMGT TRBV, TRBD and TRBJ reference segments. Analysis was restricted to V-J combinations with a frequency above 0.0001, which covered about 99% of repertoires. The TCS score was defined as the ratio of F50 (clonal expansion) to E x V (chaos), calculated using BLOSUM62-based TCRdist between CDR3 peptides within each V-J. Welch's t-statistics and random forest reduced 450 to 600 V-J features to roughly 13, which were used in a naive Bayes classifier (R e1071). TCRdb reprocessing: public reads trimmed at Q25 with fastp, clones called with MiXCR, in-frame beta chains kept. Entries are consolidated by CDR3 protein sequence, retaining the most common genes and DNA. What appears here as the V and J calls and clone size reflects TCRdb's work, not the paper's. This sample lists 530,000 or so distinct CDR3 sequences; around 22% were detected once. Of the sample, 11% falls within the top ten clones.

In the ophthalmopathy patients, disease was moderately to severely active, with a Clinical Activity Score of 3 or more, a NOSPECS grade of 4 or more, and a duration of less than 3 months. Any patient with an uncontrolled infection, another autoimmune disease, pregnancy or lactation was excluded. Diagnoses were based on clinical symptoms, serum thyroxine and TRAb, thyroid ultrasound and orbital computed tomography. Ficoll-Paque density gradient centrifugation was used to isolate PBMCs from about 10 ml of fresh peripheral blood. Trizol reagent was used to extract total RNA, and RNA quality was then checked on an Agilent 2100 Bioanalyzer. The source of the sample is a study of T cells in Graves' hyperthyroidism and ophthalmopathy (dated by TCRdb to between 2018 and 2020). Some background on the complete study: Peripheral blood samples were taken at the time of initial diagnosis, prior to any treatment. The paper describes TCR Vbeta CDR3 sequencing of 140 or so peripheral blood samples, made up of 43 ophthalmopathy patients, over 70 hyperthyroidism patients and 17 progressor patients. The 95 to 100 discovery patients were randomly divided into training and test sets at a 7:3 ratio. After blood sampling, hyperthyroidism patients were treated with methimazole at a starting dose of 30 mg daily, and ophthalmopathy patients were treated with high-dose intravenous methylprednisolone. Whether ophthalmopathy could be predicted prospectively was tested in an independent validation cohort made up of roughly 20 hyperthyroidism patients plus 17 patients who later progressed to ophthalmopathy. TCR V-J signatures able to tell the groups apart were searched for in a discovery cohort of approximately 95 patients, of whom over 40 had Graves' ophthalmopathy and about 60 had stable Graves' hyperthyroidism. The study also compared thyroid tissue and blood T-cell repertoires from over 5 Graves' hyperthyroidism patients.

The germline V gene yields SGHVS for CDR1 and FNYEAQ for CDR2. The germline ends are 14 bases apart after V is trimmed by 1 base and J by 4 bases. The CDR3 contains 15 residues, cysteine and phenylalanine counted. The DNA shown is the 45-base CDR3, in frame from base 1. What the work shows at the level of the full study, not this receptor alone: Most expanded thyroid clonotypes (frequency above 0.001) were also detected in blood, a finding suggesting that blood repertoires may reflect thyroid immune responses. Ophthalmopathy was separated from stable hyperthyroidism by a 13 V-J signature model, with just over 85% sensitivity and around 81% specificity obtained in cross-validation and 80%/75% obtained in testing. In validation, the model predicted progression to ophthalmopathy with approximately 69% sensitivity and 72% to 85% specificity, a median of around 6.6 months before onset. Sample size was not statistically predetermined, and investigators were not blinded to group allocation.

Rearrangement joined TRBV7-6 to TRBJ2-7; the D segment cannot be called with confidence. The sequenced material came from blood. This TCR was sampled from a woman aged 25 to 39 with Graves' ophthalmopathy. The DNA sequence is given as TGTGCCAGCAGCTTAGACGAGCTCAGCTCTTACGAGCAGTACTTC. Its amino acids are CASSLDELSSYEQYF.